This is a list of T cell receptor beta chains from one sample in a study of blood T cell repertoires in COVID-19. Measured with immunoSEQ multiplex PCR; TCRdb has only the in-frame clones, and not every one. This sample has approximately 250,000 clones, with 82% found just once. Input material: PBMCs or T cells enriched from blood (not recorded which). The receptors were sampled from a man aged 35 to 55 who had recovered from COVID-19. Each CDR3 is given with its conserved first and last residue. Each record gives: V gene, J gene, D gene, clone size, CDR3 protein, CDR3 DNA. D genes are given only for firm matches. The size of a clone is reported for some rows only, either as once, few or many, or as a class for expanded clones.

TRBV7-3	TRBJ2-1	TRBD2	few	CASSLGLARNEQFF	TGTGCCAGCAGCTTGGGACTAGCAAGGAATGAGCAGTTCTTC
TRBV6-5	TRBJ1-2	.	.	CATAVRGGYTF	TGTGCCACCGCAGTTAGGGGTGGCTACACCTTC
TRBV28	TRBJ2-7	.	.	CASSLYSAGEQYF	TGTGCCAGCAGTTTATATTCGGCGGGCGAGCAGTACTTC
TRBV10-3	TRBJ1-4	.	.	CAIISWAGDNEKLFF	TGTGCCATCATCAGTTGGGCCGGGGATAATGAAAAACTGTTTTTT
TRBV5-4	TRBJ1-2	.	once	CASSLGAGEYYGYTF	TGTGCCAGCAGCTTGGGGGCAGGGGAGTACTATGGCTACACCTTC
TRBV11-3	TRBJ2-5	TRBD2	.	CASSSGLAGLETQYF	TGTGCCAGCAGCTCTGGACTAGCGGGGCTCGAGACCCAGTACTTC
TRBV28	TRBJ1-5	.	.	CASLGGIQPQHF	TGTGCCAGCCTGGGGGGGATTCAGCCCCAGCATTTT
TRBV7-2	TRBJ2-3	.	.	CASRLASGTDTQYF	TGTGCCAGCAGACTGGCTAGCGGCACAGATACGCAGTATTTT
TRBV5-5	TRBJ1-1	.	.	CASSLDYLGGTEAFF	TGTGCCAGCAGCTTGGACTACCTAGGGGGCACTGAAGCTTTCTTT
TRBV7-2	TRBJ1-2	.	.	CASSARVGGGGPYGYTF	TGTGCCAGCAGCGCCCGGGTTGGGGGCGGTGGACCGTATGGCTACACCTTC
TRBV6-1	TRBJ1-2	.	few	CASSEIFRGGYTF	TGTGCCAGCAGTGAAATATTTAGGGGAGGCTACACCTTC
TRBV6-6	TRBJ2-7	.	.	CASSGVFSGSYEQYF	TGTGCCAGCAGTGGGGTGTTTAGCGGCTCCTACGAGCAGTACTTC
TRBV4-2	TRBJ2-7	TRBD2	.	CASSQEREYGEQYF	TGTGCCAGCAGCCAGGAGCGGGAGTATGGCGAGCAGTACTTC
TRBV27	TRBJ2-3	.	.	CASSLGWGGTDTQYF	TGTGCCAGCAGTTTAGGGTGGGGGGGCACAGATACGCAGTATTTT
TRBV7-3	TRBJ2-3	TRBD1	.	CASSLTGQGTDTQYF	TGTGCCAGCAGCTTAACGGGACAGGGAACAGATACGCAGTATTTT
TRBV13	TRBJ2-5	TRBD1	few	CASSLGDPGQGEETQYF	TGTGCCAGCAGCTTAGGGGATCCGGGACAGGGGGAAGAGACCCAGTACTTC
TRBV19	TRBJ2-7	TRBD2	.	CASSMGRGTYEQYF	TGTGCCAGTAGTATGGGGCGGGGGACCTACGAGCAGTACTTC
TRBV28	TRBJ1-3	.	few	CASSFAGAAGGNTIYF	TGTGCCAGCAGTTTTGCGGGGGCTGCGGGAGGAAACACCATATATTTT
TRBV2	TRBJ2-2	.	.	CASTDTGELFF	TGTGCCAGCACGGACACCGGGGAGCTGTTTTTT
TRBV4-1	TRBJ2-6	TRBD1	.	CASSQSGTENSGANVLTF	TGCGCCAGCAGCCAGTCCGGGACAGAGAACTCTGGGGCCAACGTCCTGACTTTC
TRBV3-1/TRBV3-2	TRBJ2-7	TRBD2	.	CASSQNLAGAGEQYF	TGTGCCAGCAGCCAGAACCTAGCGGGAGCGGGTGAGCAGTACTTC
TRBV7-3	TRBJ1-1	TRBD1	.	CASSLKGGQDTEAFF	TGTGCCAGCAGCTTAAAGGGGGGACAGGACACTGAAGCTTTCTTT
TRBV7-2	TRBJ1-2	.	.	CASSFLGDGRDGYTF	TGTGCCAGCAGCTTCCTAGGGGATGGGAGGGACGGCTACACCTTC
TRBV9	TRBJ2-2	TRBD1	once	CASSTRTGLGELFF	TGTGCCAGCAGCACCCGGACAGGGTTGGGGGAGCTGTTTTTT
TRBV19	TRBJ1-3	.	once	CASSRLRGTRGNTIYF	TGTGCCAGTAGTAGACTACGGGGGACGAGGGGAAACACCATATATTTT
TRBV30	TRBJ1-6	TRBD1	.	CAWSRGQGNSPLHF	TGTGCCTGGAGTAGGGGACAGGGGAATTCACCCCTCCACTTT
TRBV7-3	TRBJ2-2	.	.	CASSLMGTSRGGELFF	TGTGCCAGCAGCTTAATGGGAACAAGTCGGGGCGGGGAGCTGTTTTTT
TRBV28	TRBJ1-1	.	.	CASSSPRVDTEAFF	TGTGCCAGCAGTTCGCCTCGGGTGGACACTGAAGCTTTCTTT
TRBV28	TRBJ2-3	.	.	CASSHGPRGASTDTQYF	TGTGCCAGCAGCCATGGGCCCCGGGGGGCGAGCACAGATACGCAGTATTTT
TRBV7-9	TRBJ1-5	.	.	CASSLSSGGEGNQPQHF	TGTGCCAGCAGCTTATCCTCAGGAGGGGAGGGCAATCAGCCCCAGCATTTT
TRBV7-2	TRBJ2-1	TRBD1	once	CASSSKTGGVFGEQFF	TGTGCCAGCAGCTCTAAGACAGGGGGCGTGTTCGGTGAGCAGTTCTTC
TRBV9	TRBJ1-1	.	.	CASSALTANTEAFF	TGTGCCAGCAGCGCCCTGACAGCGAACACTGAAGCTTTCTTT
TRBV5-5	TRBJ2-1	.	.	CASSDVGLRVNEQFF	TGTGCCAGCAGCGATGTCGGACTTAGGGTAAATGAGCAGTTCTTC